This T cell receptor (beta chain) was identified in a study of blood T cell repertoires in COVID-19. In the study overall: The samples span acute and convalescent COVID-19 from the United States, Italy and Spain. In each case, the material was cDNA or gDNA derived from T cells, B-cell-depleted T cells, or PBMCs.

The authors' processing: Estimates of nucleated cell counts were drawn from the amplification of reference gene primers. TCRdb's table, derived via immunoSEQ multiplex PCR, lists solely in-frame clones and lacks some. V and J calls and clone size are given by that table; D and trimming were obtained from the DNA. Among about 81,000 clones listed, around 88% were seen once. This CDR3 has 17 residues. CDR1 LNHDA and CDR2 SQIVND come from the germline V gene (reference sequence). Trimming at V came to 4 bases and at J to 9 bases, leaving 16 bases not matched to a gene. Material: peripheral blood. The chain uses TRBV19 and TRBJ2-1, with 9 bases that match TRBD2. This receptor was identified in a woman older than 75 with acute or convalescent COVID-19. CDR3 nucleotides: TGTGCCAGTAGTACGCAACGTCTGGCGGGAGGGCCCAGTGAGCAGTTCTTC. The encoded protein is CASSTQRLAGGPSEQFF.